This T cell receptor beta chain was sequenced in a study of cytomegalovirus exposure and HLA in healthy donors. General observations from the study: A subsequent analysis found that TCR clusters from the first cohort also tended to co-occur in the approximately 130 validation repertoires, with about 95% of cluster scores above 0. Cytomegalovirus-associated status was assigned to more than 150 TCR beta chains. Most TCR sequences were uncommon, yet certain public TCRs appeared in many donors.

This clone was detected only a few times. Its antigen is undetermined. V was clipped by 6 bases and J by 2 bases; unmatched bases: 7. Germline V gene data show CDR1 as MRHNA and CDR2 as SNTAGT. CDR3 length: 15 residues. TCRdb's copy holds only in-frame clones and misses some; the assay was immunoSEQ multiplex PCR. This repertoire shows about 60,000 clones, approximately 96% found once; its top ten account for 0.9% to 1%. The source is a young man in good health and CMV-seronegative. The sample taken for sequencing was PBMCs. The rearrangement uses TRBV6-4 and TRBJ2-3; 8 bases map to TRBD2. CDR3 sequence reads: CASRKTSGPTDTQYF. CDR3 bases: TGTGCCAGCAGAAAAACTAGCGGCCCCACAGATACGCAGTATTTT.